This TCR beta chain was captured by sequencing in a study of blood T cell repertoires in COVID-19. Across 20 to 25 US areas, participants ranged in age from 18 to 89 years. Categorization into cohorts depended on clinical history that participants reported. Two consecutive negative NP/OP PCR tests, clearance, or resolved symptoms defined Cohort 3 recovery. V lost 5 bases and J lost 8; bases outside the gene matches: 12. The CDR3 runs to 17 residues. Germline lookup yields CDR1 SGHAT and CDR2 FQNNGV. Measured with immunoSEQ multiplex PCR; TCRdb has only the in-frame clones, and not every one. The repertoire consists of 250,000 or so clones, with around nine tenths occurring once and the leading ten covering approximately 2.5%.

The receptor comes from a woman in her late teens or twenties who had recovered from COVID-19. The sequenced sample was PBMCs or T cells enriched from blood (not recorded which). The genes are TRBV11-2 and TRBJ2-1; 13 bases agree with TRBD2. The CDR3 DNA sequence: TGTGCCAGCAGCCCTCGACTCGGGACTAGCGGGATTGATGAGCAGTTCTTC. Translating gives CASSPRLGTSGIDEQFF.